This entry features one T cell receptor (beta chain) sequence. The antigen is undetermined. This sample is part of a study of shared clonotypes between healthy human individuals. Study results and limitations: It was the non-shared clonotypes that had lower generation probabilities than clonotypes shared by all four donors.

Sorted-subset replicate PCR reactions were performed with around 200 ng DNA, corresponding to about 32,000 T cell genomes. Generated by immunoSEQ multiplex PCR, the TCRdb table keeps only in-frame clones and is missing some. Among roughly 1,100,000 clones listed, 75% were seen once. Germline loops: CDR1 SGHRS, CDR2 YFSETQ. The CDR3 covers 18 residues. V gave up 0 bases and J gave up 0 bases; unmatched junction bases: 9. The chain combines TRBV5-1 with TRBJ1-3, with TRBD1 matching 7 bases. The specimen sequenced was memory CD4+ T cells sorted from blood. Indicated subset: CD45RA-negative fraction. The TCR originated in a man aged 18 to 35 in good health. CDR3: CASSLGQGISSSGNTIYF. The CDR3 coding sequence is TGCGCCAGCAGCTTGGGACAGGGCATCTCCTCCTCTGGAAACACCATATATTTT. Full variable domain (missing parts from reference TRBV5-1 and TRBJ1-3): KAGVTQTPRYLIKTRGQQVTLSCSPISGHRSVSWYQQTPGQGLQFLFEYFSETQRNKGNFPGRFSGRQFSNSRSEMNVSTLELGDSALYLCASSLGQGISSSGNTIYFGEGSWLTVV.